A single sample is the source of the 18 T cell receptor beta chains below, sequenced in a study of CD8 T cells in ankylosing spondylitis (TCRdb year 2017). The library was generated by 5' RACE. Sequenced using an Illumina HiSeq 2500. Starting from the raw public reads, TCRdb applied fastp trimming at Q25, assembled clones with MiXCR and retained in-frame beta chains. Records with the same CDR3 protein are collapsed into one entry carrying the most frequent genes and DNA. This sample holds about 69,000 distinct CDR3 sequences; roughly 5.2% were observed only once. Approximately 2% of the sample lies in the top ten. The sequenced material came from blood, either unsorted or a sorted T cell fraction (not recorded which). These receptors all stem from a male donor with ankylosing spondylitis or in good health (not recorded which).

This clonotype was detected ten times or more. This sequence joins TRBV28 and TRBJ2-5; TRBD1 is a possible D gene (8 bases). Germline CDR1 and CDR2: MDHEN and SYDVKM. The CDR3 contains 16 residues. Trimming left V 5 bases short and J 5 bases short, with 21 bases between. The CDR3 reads CASSLPGRGRGETQYF. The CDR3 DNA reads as TGTGCCAGCAGTCTCCCTGGCAGGGGGCGGGGGGAGACCCAGTACTTC. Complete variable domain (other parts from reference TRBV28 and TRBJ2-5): DVKVTQSSRYLVKRTGEKVFLECVQDMDHENMFWYRQDPGLGLRLIYFSYDVKMKEKGDIPEGYSVSREKKERFSLILESASTNQTSMYLCASSLPGRGRGETQYFGPGTRLLVL.

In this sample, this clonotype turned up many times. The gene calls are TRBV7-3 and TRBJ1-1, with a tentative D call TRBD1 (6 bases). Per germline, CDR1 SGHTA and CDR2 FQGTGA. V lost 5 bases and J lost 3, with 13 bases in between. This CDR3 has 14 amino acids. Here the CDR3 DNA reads TGTGCCAGCAGCCCCTCAGGGGCGGACACTGAAGCTTTCTTT. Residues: CASSPSGADTEAFF.

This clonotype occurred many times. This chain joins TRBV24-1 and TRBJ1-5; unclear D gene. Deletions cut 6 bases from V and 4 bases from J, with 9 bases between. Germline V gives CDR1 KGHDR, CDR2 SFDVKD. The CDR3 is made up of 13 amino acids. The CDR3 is CATSKETNQPQHF. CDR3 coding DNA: TGTGCCACCAGTAAGGAAACGAATCAGCCCCAGCATTTT.

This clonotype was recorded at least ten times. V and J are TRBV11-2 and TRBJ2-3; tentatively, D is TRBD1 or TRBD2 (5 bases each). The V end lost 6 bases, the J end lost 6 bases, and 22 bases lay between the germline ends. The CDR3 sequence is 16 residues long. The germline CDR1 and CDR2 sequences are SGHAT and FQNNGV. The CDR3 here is CASSTMEDTRLDTQYF. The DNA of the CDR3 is TGTGCCAGCAGTACCATGGAGGACACCCGACTGGATACGCAGTATTTT.

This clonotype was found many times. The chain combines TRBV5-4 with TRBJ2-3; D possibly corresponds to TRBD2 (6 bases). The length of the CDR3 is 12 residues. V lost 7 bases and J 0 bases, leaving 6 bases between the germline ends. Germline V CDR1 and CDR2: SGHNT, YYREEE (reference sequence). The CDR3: CASGTSTDTQYF. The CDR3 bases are TGTGCCAGCGGGACTAGCACAGATACGCAGTATTTT.

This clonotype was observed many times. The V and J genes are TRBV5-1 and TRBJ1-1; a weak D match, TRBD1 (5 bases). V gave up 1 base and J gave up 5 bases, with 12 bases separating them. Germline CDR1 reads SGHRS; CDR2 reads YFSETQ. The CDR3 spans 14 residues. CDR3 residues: CASSLPGAWTEAFF. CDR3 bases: TGCGCCAGCAGCTTGCCCGGGGCGTGGACTGAAGCTTTCTTT.

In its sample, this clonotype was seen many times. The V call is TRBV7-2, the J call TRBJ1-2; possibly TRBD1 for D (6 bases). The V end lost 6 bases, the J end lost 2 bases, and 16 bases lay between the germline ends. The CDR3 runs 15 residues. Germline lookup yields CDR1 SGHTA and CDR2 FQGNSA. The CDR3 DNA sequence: TGTGCCAGCAGGAGTGGGGGGGCGGGGAACTATGGCTACACCTTC. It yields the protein CASRSGGAGNYGYTF.

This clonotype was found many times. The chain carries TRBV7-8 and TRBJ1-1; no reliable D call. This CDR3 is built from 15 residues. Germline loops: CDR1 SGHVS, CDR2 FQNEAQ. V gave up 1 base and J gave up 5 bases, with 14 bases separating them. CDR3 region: CASSLGGFPLTEAFF. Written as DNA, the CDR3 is TGTGCCAGCAGCTTAGGAGGGTTCCCTCTTACTGAAGCTTTCTTT. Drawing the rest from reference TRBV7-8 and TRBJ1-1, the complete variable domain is GAGVSQSPRYKVAKRGQDVALRCDPISGHVSLFWYQQALGQGPEFLTYFQNEAQLDKSGLPSDRFFAERPEGSVSTLKIQRTQQEDSAVYLCASSLGGFPLTEAFFGQGTRLTVV.

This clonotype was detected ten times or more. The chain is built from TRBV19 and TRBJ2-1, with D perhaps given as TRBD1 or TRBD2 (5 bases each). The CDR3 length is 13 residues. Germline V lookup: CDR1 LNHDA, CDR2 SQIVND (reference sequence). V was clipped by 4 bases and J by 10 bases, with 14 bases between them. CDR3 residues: CASSRGTPGEQFF. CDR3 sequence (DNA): TGTGCCAGTAGTAGGGGGACCCCCGGGGAGCAGTTCTTC.

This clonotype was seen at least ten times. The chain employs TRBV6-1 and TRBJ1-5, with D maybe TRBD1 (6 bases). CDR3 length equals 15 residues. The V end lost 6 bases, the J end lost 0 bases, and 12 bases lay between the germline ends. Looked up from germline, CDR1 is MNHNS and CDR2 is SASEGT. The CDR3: CASSLQDSSNQPQHF. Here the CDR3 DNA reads TGTGCCAGCAGCCTCCAGGACAGTAGCAATCAGCCCCAGCATTTT.

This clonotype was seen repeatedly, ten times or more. The CDR3 coding sequence is TGCGCCAGCAGTCCGGACGGGGGTCTGCTGTTTTTT. The encoded protein is CASSPDGGLLFF. The chain uses TRBV5-1 and TRBJ2-2; TRBD2 is a possible D gene (6 bases). Germline V gene lookup returns CDR1 SGHRS and CDR2 YFSETQ. CDR3 length equals 12 residues. V lost 5 bases to trimming and J lost 13 bases, with 15 bases between them.

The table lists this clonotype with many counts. CDR3 in amino acids: CASSWDRGLQETQYF. The CDR3 bases are TGTGCCAGCAGTTGGGACAGGGGGCTGCAAGAGACCCAGTACTTC. The J gene is TRBJ2-5, the V gene TRBV28, with TRBD1 identical over 12 bases. CDR1 is MDHEN and CDR2 is SYDVKM in the germline V gene. With 4 bases clipped from V and 2 bases from J, the junction kept 2 bases outside the gene matches. CDR3 length: 15 amino acids. Full variable domain (rest looked up from reference TRBV28 and TRBJ2-5): DVKVTQSSRYLVKRTGEKVFLECVQDMDHENMFWYRQDPGLGLRLIYFSYDVKMKEKGDIPEGYSVSREKKERFSLILESASTNQTSMYLCASSWDRGLQETQYFGPGTRLLVL.

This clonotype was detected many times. The CDR3 DNA sequence: TGTGCCTGGAGTCCTAAGGGATTTCCTTATGGCTACACCTTC. Residues: CAWSPKGFPYGYTF. This sequence joins TRBV30 and TRBJ1-2; D uncertain. Germline CDR1 and CDR2: GTSNPN and SVGIG (reference sequence). V gave up 2 bases and J gave up 5 bases, with 15 bases separating them. CDR3 length: 14 residues.

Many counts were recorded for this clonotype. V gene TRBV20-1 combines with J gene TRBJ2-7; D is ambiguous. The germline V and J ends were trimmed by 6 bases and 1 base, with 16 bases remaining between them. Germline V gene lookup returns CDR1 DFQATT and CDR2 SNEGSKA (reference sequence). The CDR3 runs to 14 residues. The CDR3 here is CSANRVAGSYEQYF. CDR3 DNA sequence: TGCAGTGCGAATCGGGTCGCCGGATCCTACGAGCAGTACTTC.

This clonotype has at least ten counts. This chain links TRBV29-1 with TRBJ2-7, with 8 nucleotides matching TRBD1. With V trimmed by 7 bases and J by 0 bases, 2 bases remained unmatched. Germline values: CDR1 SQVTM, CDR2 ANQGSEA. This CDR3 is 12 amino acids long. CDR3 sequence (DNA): TGCAGCGCCGGGACAGGCTCCTACGAGCAGTACTTC. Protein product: CSAGTGSYEQYF.

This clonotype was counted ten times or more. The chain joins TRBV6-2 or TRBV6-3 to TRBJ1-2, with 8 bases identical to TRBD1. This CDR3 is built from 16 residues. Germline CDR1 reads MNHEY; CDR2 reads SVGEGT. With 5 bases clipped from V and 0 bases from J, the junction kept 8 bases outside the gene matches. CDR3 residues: CASSRGQATPNYGYTF. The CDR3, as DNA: TGTGCCAGCAGTCGGGGACAGGCGACGCCTAACTATGGCTACACCTTC.

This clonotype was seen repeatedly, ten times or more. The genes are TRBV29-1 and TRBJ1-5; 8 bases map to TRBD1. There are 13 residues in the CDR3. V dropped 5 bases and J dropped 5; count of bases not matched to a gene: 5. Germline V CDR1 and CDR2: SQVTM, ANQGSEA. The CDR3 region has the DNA TGCAGCGTTATAGGGACAGGTGATCAGCCCCAGCATTTT. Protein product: CSVIGTGDQPQHF.

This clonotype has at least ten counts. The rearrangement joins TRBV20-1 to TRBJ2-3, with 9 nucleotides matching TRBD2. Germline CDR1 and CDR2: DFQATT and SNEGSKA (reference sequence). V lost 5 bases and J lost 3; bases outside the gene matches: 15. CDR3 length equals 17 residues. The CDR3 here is CSAPPRERGAPTDTQYF. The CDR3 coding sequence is TGCAGTGCTCCTCCCCGTGAGCGGGGGGCGCCGACAGATACGCAGTATTTT.